The source of this T cell receptor beta chain is a study of beta chain features in type 1 diabetes. Broader study findings: Within each of all four CD4+ subsets, Type 1 diabetes patients had TCRB CDR3s that were moderately but significantly shorter. Lower insertion and higher deletion counts appeared at VDJ junctions in type 1 diabetes patients.

The CDR3 consists of 16 residues. As to this clone: The antigen remains undetermined.

Every donor had blood drawn once into heparin, approximately 0.11 L on average. Every bit of the isolated RNA underwent reverse transcription, so sequencing read expressed TCRB transcripts. Sequencing used immunoSEQ multiplex PCR; TCRdb keeps in-frame clones, though not all of them. The sample holds hundreds of thousands of clones, around 15% seen once. This clonotype was obtained from a man between 18 and 35 years old with type 1 diabetes. Sequenced: naive CD4+ T cells from blood. The chain has TRBV21-1 and TRBJ2-5; the table names TRBD2, a call not compared with the DNA. TRBV21-1 is assigned pseudogene status. CDR3 amino acids: CASSKSLSGGHETQYF. CDR3 coding DNA: TGTGCCAGCAGCAAGTCCCTATCTGGAGGCCATGAGACCCAGTACTTC.